The present T cell receptor beta chain was sequenced within a study of CD8 T cells in Susac syndrome. The sequenced target, TCR beta, came from blood CD8+ and CD4+ T cells. TEMRA cells were FACS-enriched, while CD8+ and CD4+ T cells were negatively isolated. An input of 0.5 to 1 ug of RNA was subjected to reverse transcription using random hexamers. Each CDR3 protein is one row after TCRdb ran MiXCR on the immunoSEQ multiplex PCR reads. This repertoire shows under 200,000 distinct CDR3 sequences, about 94% found once; its top ten account for 0.09% to 0.12%. The receptor was isolated from a human donor in good health. Sequencing was carried out using CD4+ T cells from PBMCs.

CDR3 protein: CASSLGQGINTGELFF. In DNA, the CDR3 is TGTGCCAGCAGCTTGGGACAGGGGATCAACACCGGGGAGCTGTTTTTT. V gene TRBV11-2 combines with J gene TRBJ2-2, with TRBD1 matching 10 bases. Germline trimming cut 3 bases from V and 2 bases from J; bases unmatched to any gene: 3. CDR3 length equals 16 residues. Germline V gene data show CDR1 as SGHAT and CDR2 as FQNNGV.